This T cell receptor (beta chain) was identified during a study of molecular identifiers for immune sequencing clone quantification. As CD8+CD4-CCR7+CD45RA+ cells, naive CD8 T cells were sorted. This CDR3 region has 15 residues. Germline values: CDR1 SGHTA, CDR2 FQGNSA. On this clonotype itself: With a much larger clone just one base away, this may be a read error.

Methods described previously were used for bulk TCR libraries, and listed TCR primers were applied. Each CDR3 protein gets one entry after TCRdb re-called the PCR reads with MiXCR. This table holds about 320,000 distinct CDR3 sequences, around a fifth found once. The rearrangement uses TRBV7-2 and TRBJ2-1; D gene unclear. The sequencing sample was made of naive CD8+ T cells from blood, with Jurkat cell RNA spiked in. The subset here: FACS-sorted CD8+CD4-CCR7+CD45RA+ naive T cells. The TCR comes from a human donor in good health. Some libraries in this study had Jurkat cell RNA spiked in. The DNA of the CDR3 is TGTGCCGGCAGCCCTAATCCTTCTCTCTACAATGAGCAGTTCTTC. Encoded protein: CAGSPNPSLYNEQFF. Combining the CDR3 with reference TRBV7-2 and TRBJ2-1 gives the whole variable domain GAGVSQSPSNKVTEKGKDVELRCDPISGHTALYWYRQSLGQGLEFLIYFQGNSAPDKSGLPSDRFSAERTGGSVSTLTIQRTQQEDSAVYLCAGSPNPSLYNEQFFGPGTRLTVL.